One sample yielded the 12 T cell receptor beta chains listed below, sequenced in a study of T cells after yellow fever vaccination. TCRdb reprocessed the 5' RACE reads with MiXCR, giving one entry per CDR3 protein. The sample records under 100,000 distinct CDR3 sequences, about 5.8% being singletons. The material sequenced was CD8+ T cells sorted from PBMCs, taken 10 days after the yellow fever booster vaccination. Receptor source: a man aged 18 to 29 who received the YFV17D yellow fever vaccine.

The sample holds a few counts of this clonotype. This CDR3 is CSARGGGFPNTGELFF. The CDR3 DNA sequence: TGCAGTGCTAGGGGCGGGGGGTTCCCGAACACCGGGGAGCTGTTTTTT. The gene calls are TRBV20-1 and TRBJ2-2; 8 bases are a match to TRBD2. Unmatched junction bases numbered 6, after V lost 3 bases and J lost 0 bases. CDR3 size: 16 residues. Germline V gene sequence: CDR1 DFQATT, CDR2 SNEGSKA (reference sequence).

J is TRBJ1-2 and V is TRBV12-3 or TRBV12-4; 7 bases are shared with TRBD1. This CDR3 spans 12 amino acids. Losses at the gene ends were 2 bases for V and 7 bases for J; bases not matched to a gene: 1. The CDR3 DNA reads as TGTGCCAGCAGTTTACAGGGGGGTGGCTACACCTTC. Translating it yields CASSLQGGGYTF.

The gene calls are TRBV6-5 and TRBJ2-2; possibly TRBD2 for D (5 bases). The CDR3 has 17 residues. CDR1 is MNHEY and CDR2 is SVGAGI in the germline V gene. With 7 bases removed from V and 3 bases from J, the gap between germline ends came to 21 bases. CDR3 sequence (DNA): TGTGCCAGCACCTCGGGGTCCGGCAGCGGATACACCGGGGAGCTGTTTTTT. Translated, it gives CASTSGSGSGYTGELFF.

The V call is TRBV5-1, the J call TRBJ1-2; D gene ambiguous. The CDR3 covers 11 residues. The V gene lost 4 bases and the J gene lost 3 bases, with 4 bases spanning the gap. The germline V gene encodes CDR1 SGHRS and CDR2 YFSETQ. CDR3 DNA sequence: TGCGCCAGCAGCGCCGACTATGGCTACACCTTC. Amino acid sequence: CASSADYGYTF.

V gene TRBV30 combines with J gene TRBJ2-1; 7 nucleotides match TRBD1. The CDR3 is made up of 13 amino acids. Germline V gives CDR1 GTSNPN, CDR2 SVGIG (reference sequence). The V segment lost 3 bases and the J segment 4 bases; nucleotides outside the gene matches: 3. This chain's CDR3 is CAWRGDSYNEQFF. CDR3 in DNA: TGTGCCTGGAGGGGGGACAGTTACAATGAGCAGTTCTTC.

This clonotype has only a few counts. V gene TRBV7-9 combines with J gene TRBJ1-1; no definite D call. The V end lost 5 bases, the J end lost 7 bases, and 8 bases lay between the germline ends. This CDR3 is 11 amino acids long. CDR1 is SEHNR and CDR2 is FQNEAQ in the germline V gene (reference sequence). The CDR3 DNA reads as TGTGCCAGCAGCCCGCAGGATGAAGCTTTCTTT. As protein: CASSPQDEAFF. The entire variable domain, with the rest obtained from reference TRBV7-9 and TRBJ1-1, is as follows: DTGVSQNPRHKITKRGQNVTFRCDPISEHNRLYWYRQTLGQGPEFLTYFQNEAQLEKSRLLSDRFSAERPKGSFSTLEIQRTEQGDSAMYLCASSPQDEAFFGQGTRLTVV.

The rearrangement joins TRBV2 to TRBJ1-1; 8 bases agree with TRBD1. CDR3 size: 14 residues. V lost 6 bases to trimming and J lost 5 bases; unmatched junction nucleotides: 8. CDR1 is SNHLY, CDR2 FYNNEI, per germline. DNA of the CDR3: TGTGCCAGCAGCGCCGGACAGGGAACGACTGAAGCTTTCTTT. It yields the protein CASSAGQGTTEAFF.

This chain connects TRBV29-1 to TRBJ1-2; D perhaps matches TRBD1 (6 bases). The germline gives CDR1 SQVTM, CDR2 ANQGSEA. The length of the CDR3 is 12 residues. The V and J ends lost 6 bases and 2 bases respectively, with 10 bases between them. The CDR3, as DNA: TGCAGCGTCCCTGGGGGCAACTATGGCTACACCTTC. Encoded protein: CSVPGGNYGYTF.

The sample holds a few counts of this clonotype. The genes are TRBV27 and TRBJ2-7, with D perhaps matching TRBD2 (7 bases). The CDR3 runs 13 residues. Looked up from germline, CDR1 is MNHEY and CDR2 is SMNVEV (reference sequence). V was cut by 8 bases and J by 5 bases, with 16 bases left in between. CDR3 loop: CASSLGGADEQYF. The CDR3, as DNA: TGTGCCAGCTCTCTGGGGGGGGCCGACGAGCAGTACTTC.

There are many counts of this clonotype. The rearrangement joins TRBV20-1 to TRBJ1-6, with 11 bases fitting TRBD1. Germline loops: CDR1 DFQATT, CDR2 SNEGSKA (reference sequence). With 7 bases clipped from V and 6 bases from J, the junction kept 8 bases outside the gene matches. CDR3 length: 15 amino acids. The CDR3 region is CSVPDRGRSNSPLHF. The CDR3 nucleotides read TGCAGTGTCCCGGACAGGGGGCGAAGTAATTCACCCCTCCACTTT.

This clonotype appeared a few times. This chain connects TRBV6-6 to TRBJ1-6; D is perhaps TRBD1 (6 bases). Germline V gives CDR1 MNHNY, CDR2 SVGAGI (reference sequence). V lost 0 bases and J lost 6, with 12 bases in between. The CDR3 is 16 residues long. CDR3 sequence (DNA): TGTGCCAGCAGTTACTCGAGGGGGGCCAGTAATTCACCCCTCCACTTT. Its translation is CASSYSRGASNSPLHF.

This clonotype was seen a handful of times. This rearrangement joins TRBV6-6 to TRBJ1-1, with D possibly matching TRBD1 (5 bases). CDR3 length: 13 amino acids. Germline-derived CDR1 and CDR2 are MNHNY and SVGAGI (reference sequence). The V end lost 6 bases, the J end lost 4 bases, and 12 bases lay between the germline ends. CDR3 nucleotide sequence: TGTGCCAGCAGGACCAGGGAGGGCACTGAAGCTTTCTTT. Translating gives CASRTREGTEAFF.